The next 30 T cell receptor beta chains were all read from a single sample in a study of blood T cell repertoires in COVID-19. TCRdb keeps only in-frame clones here, not all; method: immunoSEQ multiplex PCR. This sample yields 150,000 to 200,000 clones, of which 85% to 90% are seen a single time; about 4.2% belongs to the top ten. Input material: peripheral blood. The source is a human donor in a cohort sampled during active COVID-19.

The chain carries TRBV30 and TRBJ1-3; tentatively, D is TRBD1 (5 bases). The V end lost 0 bases, the J end lost 3 bases, and 6 bases lay between the germline ends. The CDR3 covers 13 residues. The germline CDR1 and CDR2 sequences are GTSNPN and SVGIG (reference sequence). The CDR3 is CAWSVGLGNTIYF. CDR3 DNA sequence: TGTGCCTGGAGTGTGGGGCTTGGAAACACCATATATTTT.

The chain carries TRBV6-5 and TRBJ1-2; 7 bases are shared with TRBD1. The V segment lost 7 bases and the J segment 4 bases; nucleotides outside the gene matches: 9. This CDR3 has 14 amino acids. Germline loops: CDR1 MNHEY, CDR2 SVGAGI. The CDR3 DNA reads TGTGCCAGCACTCCGGACAGGTGGGGCTATGGCTACACCTTC. Its protein product is CASTPDRWGYGYTF.

V and J are TRBV12-5 and TRBJ2-1; D perhaps matches TRBD2 (5 bases). Per germline, CDR1 LGHNT and CDR2 FRNRAP. The CDR3 has 16 amino acids. With 5 bases removed from V and 0 bases from J, the gap between germline ends came to 14 bases. CDR3 region: CASGLGSGSSYNEQFF. Here the CDR3 DNA reads TGTGCTAGTGGTCTGGGGAGCGGAAGCTCCTACAATGAGCAGTTCTTC.

CDR3 loop: CASSASRGRETQYF. CDR3 nucleotide sequence: TGTGCCAGCAGTGCTTCTCGCGGGAGGGAGACCCAGTACTTC. The chain uses TRBV2 and TRBJ2-5; TRBD2 agrees at 8 bases. Germline values: CDR1 SNHLY, CDR2 FYNNEI. V gave up 4 bases and J gave up 5 bases; unmatched junction bases: 6. The CDR3 totals 14 residues.

The chain is built from TRBV3-1 (or the pseudogene TRBV3-2) and TRBJ1-5; D call uncertain. The CDR3 sequence is 15 residues long. Germline-derived CDR1 and CDR2 are LGHDT and YNNKEL (reference sequence). Trimming left V 5 bases short and J 1 base short, with 12 bases between. CDR3 residues: CASSITPGSNQPQHF. DNA of the CDR3: TGTGCCAGCAGCATAACCCCCGGGAGCAATCAGCCCCAGCATTTT.

The V call is TRBV7-9, the J call TRBJ1-2; tentative D call: TRBD1 (6 bases). The length of the CDR3 is 15 residues. Trimming shortened V by 1 base and J by 8 bases, and 17 bases separated the two germline ends. CDR1 is SEHNR and CDR2 is FQNEAQ in the germline V gene (reference sequence). Here the CDR3 DNA reads TGTGCCAGCAGCTTAGTGGCAGGGGCATATCAGGGCTACACCTTC. Amino acid sequence: CASSLVAGAYQGYTF.

The CDR3 sequence is CASSLGQPRLTQYF. For the CDR3, the DNA is TGTGCCAGCAGCTTGGGACAGCCAAGGTTGACCCAGTACTTC. The rearrangement uses TRBV5-6 and TRBJ2-5; D may be TRBD1 (5 bases). The germline CDR1 and CDR2 sequences are SGHDT and YYEEEE. The CDR3 is made up of 14 amino acids. V was cut by 0 bases and J by 7 bases, with 13 bases left in between. The full variable domain, with the rest looked up from reference TRBV5-6 and TRBJ2-5, is DAGVTQSPTHLIKTRGQQVTLRCSPKSGHDTVSWYQQALGQGPQFIFQYYEEEERQRGNFPDRFSGHQFPNYSSELNVNALLLGDSALYLCASSLGQPRLTQYFGPGTRLLVL.

The genes are TRBV4-2 and TRBJ1-3; a weak D match, TRBD1 (5 bases). There are 15 residues in the CDR3. The V and J ends lost 4 bases and 6 bases respectively, with 16 bases between them. The germline CDR1 and CDR2 sequences are LGHNA and YNFKEQ. For the CDR3, the DNA is TGTGCCAGCAGCCTTATGTGGGGGGTGGAAAACACCATATATTTT. Translated: CASSLMWGVENTIYF.

The chain carries TRBV7-6 and TRBJ2-1; D uncertain. The V gene's germline CDR1 is SGHVS and CDR2 FNYEAQ. CDR3 length: 15 residues. The ends were cut back, 6 bases at V and 0 bases at J, with 12 bases in the middle. The CDR3 is CASSQTESSYNEQFF. The CDR3 DNA is TGTGCCAGCAGTCAAACAGAGAGCTCCTACAATGAGCAGTTCTTC.

The CDR3 sequence is CAISEGTGGRQGYTF. The CDR3 DNA is TGTGCCATCAGTGAGGGAACAGGGGGCCGTCAGGGCTACACCTTC. This chain uses TRBV10-3 with TRBJ1-2; 9 positions agree with TRBD1. The CDR3 is made up of 15 amino acids. J was trimmed by 8 bases and V by 2 bases; bases with no gene match: 9. Germline-derived CDR1 and CDR2 are ENHRY and SYGVKD.

To note about this clone: The sample carries other DNA sequences with the same CDR3. The chain has TRBV5-1 and TRBJ1-2; the match to TRBD1 covers 10 bases. The CDR3 sequence is 14 residues long. V shed 4 bases and J 2 bases; nucleotides not matched to a gene: 2. The germline gives CDR1 SGHRS, CDR2 YFSETQ. The CDR3 DNA reads TGCGCCAGCAGCCTGGGACAGGGGAACTATGGCTACACCTTC. Translating gives CASSLGQGNYGYTF.

The chain links TRBV7-9 to TRBJ1-2; a possible D gene is TRBD1 (5 bases). Per germline, CDR1 SEHNR and CDR2 FQNEAQ (reference sequence). The ends were cut back, 5 bases at V and 4 bases at J, with 17 bases in the middle. The CDR3 is made up of 15 amino acids. CDR3: CASSKAPGWVYGYTF. CDR3 nucleotides: TGTGCCAGCAGCAAGGCCCCAGGGTGGGTCTATGGCTACACCTTC.

The chain recombines TRBV5-5 with TRBJ1-1; D remains ambiguous. The CDR3 is 14 residues long. Trimming cost V 2 bases and J 1 base, with 9 bases left between them. Germline V gene lookup returns CDR1 SGHKS and CDR2 YYEKEE (reference sequence). The CDR3 DNA is TGTGCCAGCAGCTTTAGCCGCGGGAACACTGAAGCTTTCTTT. Translating gives CASSFSRGNTEAFF.

The V gene is TRBV9, the J gene TRBJ1-2; a weak D match, TRBD1 (6 bases). CDR3 length: 14 amino acids. Germline CDR1 SGDLS, CDR2 YYNGEE. The ends were cut back, 3 bases at V and 3 bases at J, with 12 bases in the middle. CDR3 sequence reads: CASSGGQLYYGYTF. CDR3 coding DNA: TGTGCCAGCAGCGGCGGACAGCTGTACTATGGCTACACCTTC.

The chain has TRBV5-5 and TRBJ2-5; a weak D match, TRBD2 (6 bases). Germline V gene data show CDR1 as SGHKS and CDR2 as YYEKEE (reference sequence). This CDR3 spans 15 amino acids. V was trimmed by 0 bases and J by 5 bases, leaving 14 bases between them. CDR3 coding DNA: TGTGCCAGCAGCTTGGAGGTCTCTAGCGAGGAGACCCAGTACTTC. This sequence encodes CASSLEVSSEETQYF.

The J gene is TRBJ1-1, the V gene TRBV5-1, with D possibly being TRBD1 (5 bases). Trimming removed 5 bases at V and 1 base at J, with 12 bases between. Germline V gene sequence: CDR1 SGHRS, CDR2 YFSETQ. The length of the CDR3 is 14 residues. The CDR3, as DNA: TGCGCCAGCAGATCTGGACATTCGAACACTGAAGCTTTCTTT. Translation: CASRSGHSNTEAFF. The full variable domain, in which reference TRBV5-1 and TRBJ1-1 provide the parts outside the CDR3, is KAGVTQTPRYLIKTRGQQVTLSCSPISGHRSVSWYQQTPGQGLQFLFEYFSETQRNKGNFPGRFSGRQFSNSRSEMNVSTLELGDSALYLCASRSGHSNTEAFFGQGTRLTVV.

To note about this clone: Other DNA sequences in this specimen translate into the identical CDR3. The chain uses TRBV19 and TRBJ2-3; TRBD2 agrees at 7 bases. V gave up 3 bases and J gave up 6 bases; unmatched junction bases: 0. CDR1 and CDR2 from the germline V gene are LNHDA and SQIVND (reference sequence). This CDR3 contains 12 residues. The CDR3 DNA reads TGTGCCAGTAGTATCGGGGGGGATACGCAGTATTTT. Translation: CASSIGGDTQYF.

CDR3 protein: CASSSKGPRGNQPQHF. The CDR3 bases are TGTGCCAGCAGTTCCAAGGGGCCAAGGGGCAATCAGCCCCAGCATTTT. The chain recombines TRBV6-7 with TRBJ1-5; maybe TRBD1 (5 bases). Being an ORF, TRBV6-7 has a function that is uncertain. The CDR3 runs 16 residues. The germline V and J ends were trimmed by 4 bases and 2 bases, with 15 bases remaining between them.

The count of this clone is one. V is TRBV24-1 and J is TRBJ2-3; TRBD2 matches 8 bases. Trimming cost V 4 bases and J 4 bases; bases outside gene matches: 9. The germline V gene encodes CDR1 KGHDR and CDR2 SFDVKD. CDR3 length equals 16 residues. The CDR3 coding sequence is TGTGCCACCAGTGACCCGCTGAGCGGGGGCCCAGATACGCAGTATTTT. It translates to CATSDPLSGGPDTQYF.

V is TRBV2 and J is TRBJ2-5; D is possibly TRBD2 (6 bases). The CDR3 totals 13 residues. V was clipped by 10 bases and J by 5 bases, with 17 bases between them. Germline loops: CDR1 SNHLY, CDR2 FYNNEI. The CDR3 sequence: CATAGTLVETQYF. The CDR3 DNA is TGTGCCACCGCAGGGACTCTGGTCGAGACCCAGTACTTC.

In DNA form, the CDR3 reads TGTGCCAGCAGCTCTCCAAAGGGACTAGCGGTCTACGAGCAGTACTTC. Its protein product is CASSSPKGLAVYEQYF. V and J are TRBV7-9 and TRBJ2-7, with TRBD2 matching over 11 bases. V lost 4 bases, J lost 3 bases, and 8 bases stayed unmatched. From germline, CDR1 is SEHNR and CDR2 FQNEAQ (reference sequence). This CDR3 has 16 residues.

This clone has only one observation. V and J are TRBV5-1 and TRBJ2-7; TRBD1 matches at 8 bases. The CDR3 has 16 amino acids. V shed 3 bases, J shed 0 bases, and the junction held 8 bases outside the gene matches. Germline V gives CDR1 SGHRS, CDR2 YFSETQ. The CDR3 region is CASSYPPGQVSYEQYF. CDR3 in DNA: TGCGCCAGCAGCTACCCGCCGGGACAGGTCTCCTACGAGCAGTACTTC.

The chain carries TRBV30 and TRBJ2-7; 7 positions agree with TRBD2. The CDR3 totals 13 residues. Trimming cost V 1 base and J 0 bases; bases outside gene matches: 0. Germline V gene sequence: CDR1 GTSNPN, CDR2 SVGIG (reference sequence). CDR3 in amino acids: CAWSAGGSYEQYF. Written as DNA, the CDR3 is TGTGCCTGGAGTGCGGGGGGCTCCTACGAGCAGTACTTC.

The rearrangement uses TRBV6-6 and TRBJ2-7; 9 nucleotides line up with TRBD2. The V gene's germline CDR1 is MNHNY and CDR2 SVGAGI (reference sequence). The CDR3 has 15 amino acids. With 6 bases clipped from V and 6 bases from J, the junction kept 12 bases outside the gene matches. CDR3 protein: CASREGTSSFFEQYF. The CDR3 coding sequence is TGTGCCAGCAGGGAGGGGACTAGCTCCTTCTTCGAGCAGTACTTC.

V gene TRBV5-4 combines with J gene TRBJ2-1, with 9 bases identical to TRBD2. CDR3 length equals 13 residues. Germline CDR1 reads SGHNT; CDR2 reads YYREEE (reference sequence). V lost 5 bases, J lost 9 bases, and 6 bases stayed unmatched. CDR3 protein: CASRLAGAGEQFF. CDR3 DNA: TGTGCCAGCAGATTAGCGGGAGCAGGTGAGCAGTTCTTC. Filled out from reference TRBV5-4 and TRBJ2-1, the complete variable domain reads ETGVTQSPTHLIKTRGQQVTLRCSSQSGHNTVSWYQQALGQGPQFIFQYYREEENGRGNFPPRFSGLQFPNYSSELNVNALELDDSALYLCASRLAGAGEQFFGPGTRLTVL.

J is TRBJ2-7 and V is TRBV5-1; 9 bases are a match to TRBD2. Losses at the gene ends were 0 bases for V and 6 bases for J; bases not matched to a gene: 7. Germline V gives CDR1 SGHRS, CDR2 YFSETQ. The CDR3 covers 15 residues. CDR3 coding DNA: TGCGCCAGCAGCTTGGTGGCTAGCGGGAAACGCGAGCAGTACTTC. Encoded protein: CASSLVASGKREQYF.

The chain is built from TRBV6-2 or TRBV6-3 and TRBJ2-3, with a weak D call TRBD1 (6 bases). The CDR3 runs 15 residues. V was shortened by 5 bases and J by 2 bases, with 14 bases between the two germline ends. The germline V gene has CDR1 MNHEY and CDR2 SVGEGT. CDR3 amino acids: CASSTDRSPTDTQYF. CDR3 DNA sequence: TGTGCCAGCAGTACCGACAGGTCCCCCACAGATACGCAGTATTTT.

This chain links TRBV5-1 with TRBJ1-2, with 7 bases that match TRBD1. The germline gives CDR1 SGHRS, CDR2 YFSETQ. The V gene end was trimmed by 2 bases and the J gene end by 6 bases; junction bases not matched to a gene: 4. This CDR3 has 13 amino acids. This chain's CDR3 is CASSFGTANGYTF. The CDR3 nucleotides read TGCGCCAGCAGCTTCGGGACAGCCAATGGCTACACCTTC.

The sample holds one count of this clone. The rearrangement joins TRBV7-9 to TRBJ1-2, with a tentative D call TRBD1 (6 bases). Deletions cut 5 bases from V and 4 bases from J, with 14 bases between. The CDR3 contains 14 residues. CDR1 and CDR2 from the germline V gene are SEHNR and FQNEAQ (reference sequence). The CDR3 nucleotides are TGTGCCAGCAGCCCGGGACATCGTGCCTATGGCTACACCTTC. This encodes CASSPGHRAYGYTF. Drawing the rest from reference TRBV7-9 and TRBJ1-2, the complete variable domain is DTGVSQNPRHKITKRGQNVTFRCDPISEHNRLYWYRQTLGQGPEFLTYFQNEAQLEKSRLLSDRFSAERPKGSFSTLEIQRTEQGDSAMYLCASSPGHRAYGYTFGSGTRLTVV.

The chain has TRBV10-3 and TRBJ2-7, with TRBD1 identical over 7 bases. The CDR3 loop spans 12 amino acids. CDR1 is ENHRY, CDR2 SYGVKD, per germline. Trimming cost V 10 bases and J 4 bases; bases outside gene matches: 7. CDR3 in DNA: TGTGCCACCAGACAGGGTCTTTACGAGCAGTACTTC. Amino acids: CATRQGLYEQYF.